The entry below describes one T cell receptor (beta chain). Sequenced by immunoSEQ multiplex PCR; TCRdb stores in-frame clones only, minus some. The repertoire holds about 78,000 clones, with 80% to 90% as singletons. This record belongs to a study of radiation and T cells in renal cell carcinoma. Time point reported: blood 4 weeks post-SBRT, at nephrectomy. Treatment specified: 15 Gy SBRT to primary tumor, nephrectomy 4 weeks later. Nephrectomy followed 15 Gy stereotactic body radiation by 4 weeks. Blood was sampled at baseline, 2 weeks and 4 weeks after SBRT. Germline lookup yields CDR1 SGHVS and CDR2 FQNEAQ. The CDR3 length is 14 residues. Between the trimmed V and J ends, which lost 3 bases and 5 bases, there was a span of 13 bases.

The TCR comes from a woman between 65 and 79 years old with renal cell carcinoma. The chain has TRBV7-8 and TRBJ1-2; D is uncertain. Specimen: blood, collected from a patient whose treatment included radiotherapy and nephrectomy. CDR3: CASSFPPTAYGYTF. Written as DNA, the CDR3 is TGTGCCAGCAGCTTCCCGCCGACCGCGTATGGCTACACCTTC.